The clone carrying this T cell receptor (beta chain) was counted at least ten times. Its antigen is not identified. RNA transcripts yielded amplified TCR beta CDR3 regions. When the TCR CDR3 underwent first-round RT-PCR, the HTBI primer set was used. A single record per CDR3 protein comes from TCRdb applying MiXCR to the multiplex PCR reads. The profile covers 650,000 to 850,000 distinct CDR3 sequences, with under 20% appearing a single time and 16% taken by the ten largest. The CDR3 spans 11 residues. The V gene's germline CDR1 is LGHDT and CDR2 YNNKEL (reference sequence). With 0 bases removed from V and 6 bases from J, the gap between germline ends came to 0 bases. These data originate in a study of T cells in Graves' hyperthyroidism and ophthalmopathy. General study results and limits: Ophthalmopathy prediction by the model preceded onset by a median roughly 6 months. Most thyroid clonotypes expanded above 0.001 were also detected in blood.

Clinical symptoms, serum thyroxine, TRAb, thyroid ultrasound and orbital computed tomography informed diagnoses. Blood sampling occurred at first hyperthyroidism diagnosis, ahead of any ophthalmopathy symptoms. The origin of this receptor is a woman aged 45-60 years with Graves' hyperthyroidism that later progressed to Graves' ophthalmopathy. Source material: blood. This chain joins TRBV3-1 and TRBJ2-1; unclear D gene. The CDR3 loop is CASSQDNEQFF. CDR3 coding DNA: TGTGCCAGCAGCCAAGACAATGAGCAGTTCTTC.